What follows describes a single T cell receptor (beta chain). What it binds is not known. These data originate in a study of T-cell memory formation after mild COVID-19. In TCRdb, the 5' RACE reads were re-called with MiXCR into one record per CDR3 protein. Of about 360,000 distinct CDR3 sequences in the sample, over 13% were seen once. Findings of the study overall: Detection of some responders pre-infection suggested pre-existing cross-reactive memory T cells participated. Day 15 to 85 contractors were CD4/CD8 balanced; later expanders leaned CD4+.

The length of the CDR3 is 14 residues. J gave up 1 base and V 7 bases, and 4 bases lay outside the gene matches. Germline V gene sequence: CDR1 MDHEN, CDR2 SYDVKM. This clonotype was obtained from a man younger than 35 who had mild COVID-19 (a few samples of this study predate the infection). Cell type and time point are not known. The sample taken for sequencing was PBMCs or a T cell subset sorted from them (not recorded which). The genes are TRBV28 and TRBJ1-5, with 7 bases aligning to TRBD1. CDR3 sequence: CASKEGASNQPQHF. The CDR3, as DNA: TGTGCCAGCAAGGAGGGGGCGAGCAATCAGCCCCAGCATTTT.